One and the same sample provided the 26 T cell receptor beta chains below, sequenced in a study of blood T cell repertoires in COVID-19. The table came from immunoSEQ multiplex PCR; TCRdb's copy has only in-frame clones and leaves some out. The data contain around 57,000 clones, approximately 90% of them seen just once; the ten biggest clones take up approximately 8.3%. The sample comprised peripheral blood. These receptors all come from a human donor with active COVID-19. The donor label of this sample is uncertain.

The genes are TRBV27 and TRBJ1-2; 7 bases map to TRBD1. The V segment lost 4 bases and the J segment 4 bases; nucleotides outside the gene matches: 9. The germline V gene encodes CDR1 MNHEY and CDR2 SMNVEV (reference sequence). This CDR3 is built from 15 residues. Written as DNA, the CDR3 is TGTGCCAGCAGTTATGGCCAGGGGGTGGGCTATGGCTACACCTTC. Protein product: CASSYGQGVGYGYTF.

This clone was seen a few times. Germline and junction disagree at one end, which may indicate a read error. As DNA, the CDR3 is TGTGCCAGCAGGTTGGGGGGGACAGGGCCCTACGAGCAGTACTTC. Translation gives CASRLGGTGPYEQYF. The rearrangement joins TRBV5-4 to TRBJ2-7; 9 bases fit TRBD1. Germline V CDR1 and CDR2: SGHNT, YYREEE (reference sequence). The CDR3 loop spans 15 amino acids.

V and J are TRBV18 and TRBJ2-7; D is perhaps TRBD1 (6 bases). CDR3 size: 13 residues. Trimming took off 1 base at V and 6 bases at J, with 10 bases between the two ends. Germline-derived CDR1 and CDR2 are KGHSH and LQKENI. CDR3 region: CASSPQQGSEQYF. The CDR3 DNA sequence: TGTGCCAGCTCACCACAACAGGGAAGCGAGCAGTACTTC.

The gene calls are TRBV28 and TRBJ1-4, with TRBD1 identical over 11 bases. Per the germline V gene, CDR1 is MDHEN and CDR2 is SYDVKM. This CDR3 is built from 19 residues. The V and J ends lost 6 bases and 8 bases, in that order; junction bases with no gene match: 20. The CDR3 spells CASSPVPRTGGALREKLFF. The CDR3 DNA follows: TGTGCCAGCAGCCCCGTTCCGAGGACAGGGGGCGCGTTGAGGGAAAAACTGTTTTTT.

The gene calls are TRBV7-8 and TRBJ1-5; weak D call: TRBD1 (6 bases). The CDR3 has 15 residues. Germline loops: CDR1 SGHVS, CDR2 FQNEAQ. V was cut by 5 bases and J by 3 bases, with 14 bases left in between. The CDR3 protein is CASSPMGTLNQPQHF. In nucleotides, the CDR3 is TGTGCCAGCAGCCCCATGGGGACACTCAATCAGCCCCAGCATTTT.

This chain uses TRBV6-5 with TRBJ2-7; the D gene is possibly TRBD2 (6 bases). Germline loops: CDR1 MNHEY, CDR2 SVGAGI. V was cut by 6 bases and J by 0 bases, with 9 bases left in between. The CDR3 contains 13 residues. CDR3 bases: TGTGCCAGCAGGCGGGACTTCTCCTACGAGCAGTACTTC. Its translation: CASRRDFSYEQYF.

The count of this clone is one. The chain is built from TRBV9 and TRBJ1-4; the match to TRBD1 covers 8 bases. This CDR3 is built from 17 residues. Germline V gene sequence: CDR1 SGDLS, CDR2 YYNGEE. The V segment lost 2 bases and the J segment 4 bases; nucleotides outside the gene matches: 10. The DNA for the CDR3 is TGTGCCAGCAGCGTGGAAGCAGGGGGCTGGGATAATGAAAAACTGTTTTTT. Its protein product is CASSVEAGGWDNEKLFF.

The chain uses TRBV10-3 and TRBJ1-4; D might be TRBD1 (6 bases). CDR1 is ENHRY, CDR2 SYGVKD, per germline. V dropped 7 bases and J dropped 6 bases, with 18 bases sitting between them. The CDR3 sequence is 15 residues long. The CDR3 sequence is CAITPGGGEDEKLFF. The CDR3, as DNA: TGTGCCATCACCCCGGGGGGGGGCGAGGATGAAAAACTGTTTTTT.

The rearrangement links TRBV27 to TRBJ2-6; D uncertain. Germline V gene sequence: CDR1 MNHEY, CDR2 SMNVEV (reference sequence). There are 18 residues in the CDR3. The V gene lost 5 bases and the J gene lost 0 bases, with 17 bases spanning the gap. CDR3 nucleotide sequence: TGTGCCAGCAGTACCCCCAGGATTCATAGCTCTGGGGCCAACGTCCTGACTTTC. It specifies CASSTPRIHSSGANVLTF.

The V gene is TRBV19, the J gene TRBJ2-7, with D maybe TRBD2 (5 bases). The V gene lost 8 bases and the J gene lost 0 bases, with 17 bases spanning the gap. The CDR3 is 15 amino acids. Germline CDR1 and CDR2: LNHDA and SQIVND (reference sequence). The CDR3: CASAESGLSSYEQYF. In DNA form, the CDR3 reads TGTGCCAGTGCGGAGAGCGGATTAAGCTCCTACGAGCAGTACTTC.

The rearrangement uses TRBV3-1 (or the pseudogene TRBV3-2) and TRBJ2-1; D is ambiguous. Germline V gene sequence: CDR1 LGHDT, CDR2 YNNKEL (reference sequence). The CDR3 spans 13 residues. Between the trimmed V and J ends, which lost 3 bases and 10 bases, there was a span of 13 bases. The CDR3 here is CASSQGRSGEQFF. CDR3 nucleotides: TGTGCCAGCAGCCAGGGCCGTTCCGGCGAGCAGTTCTTC.

The rearrangement links TRBV19 to TRBJ1-5; 10 bases are a match to TRBD1. Germline assignment: CDR1 LNHDA and CDR2 SQIVND (reference sequence). Trimming at V came to 2 bases and at J to 4 bases, leaving 2 bases not matched to a gene. CDR3 size: 15 residues. The DNA for the CDR3 is TGTGCCAGTAGTATACCGGGACAGGGGAATCAGCCCCAGCATTTT. This codes for CASSIPGQGNQPQHF.

This chain joins TRBV2 and TRBJ2-7; the D gene is possibly TRBD1 (7 bases). CDR3 size: 16 residues. Trimming pared 4 bases from V and 3 bases from J, leaving 19 bases between. Germline-derived CDR1 and CDR2 are SNHLY and FYNNEI. This CDR3 reads CASSVDPGRGDYEQYF. As DNA, the CDR3 is TGTGCCAGCAGTGTCGACCCAGGCAGGGGGGACTACGAGCAGTACTTC.

The table lists this clone with a count of one. The chain has TRBV6-4 and TRBJ1-5; weak D call: TRBD1 (6 bases). The CDR3 runs to 16 residues. Germline V gives CDR1 MRHNA, CDR2 SNTAGT. Trimming pared 2 bases from V and 4 bases from J, leaving 15 bases between. This chain's CDR3 is CASSDPGAWNNQPQHF. For the CDR3, the DNA is TGTGCCAGCAGTGACCCAGGGGCCTGGAATAATCAGCCCCAGCATTTT.

This rearrangement joins TRBV7-3 to TRBJ2-3; the match to TRBD1 covers 9 bases. This CDR3 region has 21 residues. CDR1 and CDR2 (germline): SGHTA, FQGTGA. With 5 bases clipped from V and 6 bases from J, the junction kept 27 bases outside the gene matches. CDR3 in amino acids: CASSRVLRGTGNRGLFDTQYF. Written as DNA, the CDR3 is TGTGCCAGCAGCCGCGTACTCAGAGGGACAGGGAATAGGGGCTTATTTGATACGCAGTATTTT. The full variable domain, rest sourced from reference TRBV7-3 and TRBJ2-3, is GAGVSQTPSNKVTEKGKYVELRCDPISGHTALYWYRQSLGQGPEFLIYFQGTGAADDSGLPNDRFFAVRPEGSVSTLKIQRTERGDSAVYLCASSRVLRGTGNRGLFDTQYFGPGTRLTVL.

V gene TRBV7-9 combines with J gene TRBJ2-7; 9 bases agree with TRBD2. Germline V CDR1 and CDR2: SEHNR, FQNEAQ (reference sequence). CDR3 size: 13 residues. Trimming removed 4 bases from V and 6 bases from J; junction bases left unmatched: 4. Here the CDR3 reads CASSSSGRFEQYF. CDR3 DNA: TGTGCCAGCAGCTCCAGCGGGAGGTTCGAGCAGTACTTC.

This chain joins TRBV15 and TRBJ2-6; 12 bases are shared with TRBD2. There are 19 residues in the CDR3. Germline-derived CDR1 and CDR2 are LNHNV and YYDKDF (reference sequence). After removal of 0 bases from V and 2 bases from J, the junction contained 5 bases not matched to a gene. The CDR3 coding sequence is TGTGCCACCAGCAGAGATCGGCTAGCGGGGGGGCCTGGGGCCAACGTCCTGACTTTC. Translating it yields CATSRDRLAGGPGANVLTF.

The V and J genes are TRBV4-3 and TRBJ2-2, with a tentative D call TRBD1 (6 bases). Germline V gene data show CDR1 as LGHNA and CDR2 as YSLEER. The V end lost 3 bases, the J end lost 1 base, and 9 bases lay between the germline ends. There are 15 residues in the CDR3. CDR3 protein: CASSHLGQNTGELFF. For the CDR3, the DNA is TGCGCCAGCAGCCACTTGGGACAGAACACCGGGGAGCTGTTTTTT.

This chain joins TRBV2 and TRBJ2-5, with TRBD1 identical over 7 bases. Germline V gene sequence: CDR1 SNHLY, CDR2 FYNNEI. The length of the CDR3 is 15 residues. The V and J ends lost 7 bases and 5 bases, in that order; junction bases with no gene match: 13. For the CDR3, the DNA is TGTGCCAGCATCCGACAGGGCGTCTCTGGGGAGACCCAGTACTTC. Protein sequence: CASIRQGVSGETQYF. Full variable domain (outside the CDR3, taken from reference TRBV2 and TRBJ2-5): EPEVTQTPSHQVTQMGQEVILRCVPISNHLYFYWYRQILGQKVEFLVSFYNNEISEKSEIFDDQFSVERPDGSNFTLKIRSTKLEDSAMYFCASIRQGVSGETQYFGPGTRLLVL.

The J gene is TRBJ2-2, the V gene TRBV7-9, with 9 nucleotides matching TRBD1. The CDR3 length is 14 residues. V was clipped by 5 bases and J by 7 bases; unmatched bases: 5. The germline gives CDR1 SEHNR, CDR2 FQNEAQ (reference sequence). The CDR3 loop reads CASSAQGAGGELFF. The CDR3 DNA follows: TGTGCCAGCAGCGCACAGGGGGCGGGCGGGGAGCTGTTTTTT.

This chain joins TRBV7-2 and TRBJ2-1, with a weak D call TRBD2 (6 bases). The V end lost 7 bases, the J end lost 3 bases, and 22 bases lay between the germline ends. Per germline, CDR1 SGHTA and CDR2 FQGNSA. This CDR3 has 17 amino acids. Here the CDR3 DNA reads TGTGCCAGCAAACCTCGGGGGAGCGCTTCGGGCTACAATGAGCAGTTCTTC. This sequence encodes CASKPRGSASGYNEQFF.

This clone has more than one count but fewer than ten. V gene TRBV12-3 or TRBV12-4 combines with J gene TRBJ1-2; a weak D match, TRBD1 (6 bases). This CDR3 contains 13 residues. V was pared by 4 bases and J by 2 bases, with 8 bases between. DNA of the CDR3: TGTGCCAGCAGTTCCACAGGGAACTATGGCTACACCTTC. The encoded protein is CASSSTGNYGYTF.

This chain connects TRBV3-1 (or the pseudogene TRBV3-2) to TRBJ2-2, with D perhaps TRBD1 (6 bases). The CDR3 is made up of 14 amino acids. The V gene lost 4 bases and the J gene lost 4 bases, with 10 bases spanning the gap. From germline, CDR1 is LGHDT and CDR2 YNNKEL (reference sequence). The CDR3 DNA reads TGTGCCAGCAGCCTCAGGGGCTCCACCGGGGAGCTGTTTTTT. Residues: CASSLRGSTGELFF.

This chain connects TRBV9 to TRBJ2-3; 8 bases are shared with TRBD2. CDR3 length: 15 residues. The germline V gene encodes CDR1 SGDLS and CDR2 YYNGEE. V was pared by 3 bases and J by 4 bases, with 7 bases of the junction left unmatched. The chain's CDR3 is CASSASGSAADTQYF. Written as DNA, the CDR3 is TGTGCCAGCAGCGCCAGCGGGAGTGCGGCAGATACGCAGTATTTT. Based on the CDR3 plus reference TRBV9 and TRBJ2-3, the full variable domain is DSGVTQTPKHLITATGQRVTLRCSPRSGDLSVYWYQQSLDQGLQFLIQYYNGEERAKGNILERFSAQQFPDLHSELNLSSLELGDSALYFCASSASGSAADTQYFGPGTRLTVL.

The chain employs TRBV23-1 and TRBJ1-6, with unresolved D. TRBV23-1 has ORF status, its function being uncertain. The CDR3 loop spans 15 amino acids. Trimming left V 2 bases short and J 7 bases short, with 12 bases between. The CDR3 sequence: CASSQGEALNSPLHF. Written as DNA, the CDR3 is TGCGCCAGCAGTCAAGGTGAAGCCTTGAATTCACCCCTCCACTTT.

This chain uses TRBV30 with TRBJ2-7; D not resolved. Trimming stripped 0 bases from V and 2 bases from J, with 14 bases between. Per the germline V gene, CDR1 is GTSNPN and CDR2 is SVGIG (reference sequence). The CDR3 has 15 residues. The CDR3 is CAWSVRIDSPYEQYF. The CDR3 coding sequence is TGTGCCTGGAGTGTACGCATAGACTCCCCCTACGAGCAGTACTTC.